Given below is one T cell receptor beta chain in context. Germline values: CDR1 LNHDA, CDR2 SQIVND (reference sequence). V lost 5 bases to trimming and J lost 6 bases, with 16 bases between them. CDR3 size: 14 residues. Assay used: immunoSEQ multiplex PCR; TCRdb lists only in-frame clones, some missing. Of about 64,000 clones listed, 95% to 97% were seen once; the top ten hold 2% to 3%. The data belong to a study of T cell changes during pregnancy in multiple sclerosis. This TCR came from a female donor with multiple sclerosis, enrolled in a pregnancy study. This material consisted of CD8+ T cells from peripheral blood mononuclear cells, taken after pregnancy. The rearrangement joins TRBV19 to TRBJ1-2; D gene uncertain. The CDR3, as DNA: TGTGCCAGTAGTCTGGACTTTCCGGTGAATGGCTACACCTTC. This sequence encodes CASSLDFPVNGYTF.